Each of the 26 T cell receptor beta chains below was sequenced from the same sample in a study of blood T cell repertoires in COVID-19 (dated by TCRdb to the early 2020s). Libraries were made using the immunoSEQ multiplex PCR assay. Imported from immuneACCESS, the table was reduced by TCRdb to in-frame sequences with V and J called. These copies leave out some clones; in studies compared against another copy, an unresolved V gene accounts for under half, and the cause of the remainder is not known. For this sample the table gives over 250,000 clones, of which around three quarters were detected only once. Of the sample, 2.5% to 4% is held by the ten largest clones. The source material was peripheral blood. These receptors all stem from a woman of 80 years or more with acute or convalescent COVID-19.

The chain is built from TRBV5-1 and TRBJ1-1; no definite D call. V lost 0 bases, J lost 1 base, and 16 bases lay in between. The CDR3 covers 17 residues. From germline, CDR1 is SGHRS and CDR2 YFSETQ. The CDR3 DNA reads TGCGCCAGCAGCTTGGATAGCACACTATTTGGGAACACTGAAGCTTTCTTT. Amino acid sequence: CASSLDSTLFGNTEAFF.

This clone was picked up a small number of times. This sequence joins TRBV5-1 and TRBJ2-7; 7 nucleotides line up with TRBD1. The CDR3 covers 19 residues. V was pared by 3 bases and J by 2 bases, with 20 bases of the junction left unmatched. The V gene's germline CDR1 is SGHRS and CDR2 YFSETQ. The CDR3 loop reads CASSSALPSRQGPTYEQYF. DNA for the CDR3: TGCGCCAGCAGCTCGGCTTTACCGAGCCGACAGGGCCCTACCTACGAGCAGTACTTC.

To note about this clone: One end of the junction varies from germline; a read error may be responsible. V usage is TRBV11-3 and J usage is TRBJ2-1; 11 bases align to TRBD2. The CDR3 has 13 residues. Germline V lookup: CDR1 SGHNT, CDR2 YENEEA. The CDR3 loop reads CASSLYSGGALVF. The CDR3 DNA reads as TGTGCCAGCAGCTTATATAGCGGGGGGGCCCTTGTCTTC.

This clone was seen more than once but under ten times. This chain links TRBV2 with TRBJ2-7; 10 bases align to TRBD2. The CDR3 is 15 residues long. With 3 bases clipped from V and 6 bases from J, the junction kept 8 bases outside the gene matches. Germline CDR1 is SNHLY and CDR2 is FYNNEI. The CDR3 DNA follows: TGTGCCAGCAGTGAGAAATCCCTAGCGGGAGTCGAGCAGTACTTC. It yields the protein CASSEKSLAGVEQYF. The entire variable domain, with the rest obtained from reference TRBV2 and TRBJ2-7, is as follows: EPEVTQTPSHQVTQMGQEVILRCVPISNHLYFYWYRQILGQKVEFLVSFYNNEISEKSEIFDDQFSVERPDGSNFTLKIRSTKLEDSAMYFCASSEKSLAGVEQYFGPGTRLTVT.

This clone appeared a single time. The rearrangement joins TRBV25-1 to TRBJ1-2; D gene ambiguous. The germline gives CDR1 MGHDK, CDR2 SYGVNS. CDR3 length: 14 residues. V lost 4 bases and J 8 bases, leaving 17 bases between the germline ends. The CDR3 loop is CASSGDVAGVGYTF. CDR3 nucleotide sequence: TGTGCCAGCAGTGGCGACGTCGCCGGAGTCGGCTACACCTTC.

CDR3 in amino acids: CASSRPSGRAGVYEQYF. In nucleotides, the CDR3 is TGCGCCAGCAGCCGGCCTAGCGGGAGGGCCGGAGTGTACGAGCAGTACTTC. The rearrangement links TRBV5-1 to TRBJ2-7; 12 bases are shared with TRBD2. This CDR3 has 17 residues. V lost 4 bases and J lost 4; bases outside the gene matches: 12. Germline CDR1 is SGHRS and CDR2 is YFSETQ.

This CDR3 is CASRLRQSYGYTF. CDR3 in DNA: TGTGCCAGCAGACTTAGACAGAGCTATGGCTACACCTTC. The rearrangement uses TRBV27 and TRBJ1-2, with D possibly matching TRBD1 (5 bases). Germline loops: CDR1 MNHEY, CDR2 SMNVEV (reference sequence). The CDR3 is 13 amino acids. Deletions cut 6 bases from V and 4 bases from J, with 12 bases between.

The chain uses TRBV2 and TRBJ2-4, with D possibly matching TRBD1 (6 bases). Trimming cost V 6 bases and J 0 bases, with 12 bases left between them. Per germline, CDR1 SNHLY and CDR2 FYNNEI. The CDR3 is 15 amino acids. The CDR3 spells CASSPQGLAKNIQYF. Written as DNA, the CDR3 is TGTGCCAGCAGCCCGCAGGGGCTAGCCAAAAACATTCAGTACTTC. Supplemented by reference TRBV2 and TRBJ2-4, the full variable domain reads EPEVTQTPSHQVTQMGQEVILRCVPISNHLYFYWYRQILGQKVEFLVSFYNNEISEKSEIFDDQFSVERPDGSNFTLKIRSTKLEDSAMYFCASSPQGLAKNIQYFGAGTRLSVL.

The V call is TRBV6-6, the J call TRBJ1-2; the match to TRBD1 covers 8 bases. Germline V gene data show CDR1 as MNHNY and CDR2 as SVGAGI (reference sequence). The V and J ends lost 7 bases and 7 bases, in that order; junction bases with no gene match: 17. There are 16 residues in the CDR3. The chain's CDR3 is CASNLGQGLILVGYTF. The CDR3 nucleotides read TGTGCCAGCAACCTAGGACAGGGCTTAATTTTGGTTGGCTACACCTTC.

V is TRBV9 and J is TRBJ2-1; 8 nucleotides align to TRBD1. The CDR3 is 15 residues long. V lost 0 bases to trimming and J lost 7 bases; unmatched junction nucleotides: 6. Germline V gene sequence: CDR1 SGDLS, CDR2 YYNGEE. Here the CDR3 reads CASSVGQGAFNEQFF. DNA of the CDR3: TGTGCCAGCAGCGTAGGTCAGGGGGCTTTTAATGAGCAGTTCTTC.

The gene calls are TRBV11-2 and TRBJ2-3, with D uncertain. Germline V gene lookup returns CDR1 SGHAT and CDR2 FQNNGV. Trimming took off 4 bases at V and 7 bases at J, with 9 bases between the two ends. The CDR3 is made up of 12 amino acids. The CDR3 protein is CASSSNTNTQYF. DNA for the CDR3: TGTGCCAGCAGCTCCAACACTAATACGCAGTATTTT.

The chain carries TRBV11-3 and TRBJ2-1; TRBD1 matches 7 bases. V shed 5 bases and J 2 bases; nucleotides not matched to a gene: 3. CDR3 size: 14 residues. Germline V gene sequence: CDR1 SGHNT, CDR2 YENEEA. CDR3 sequence: CASSLGTAYNEQFF. The CDR3, as DNA: TGTGCCAGCAGCCTCGGGACAGCCTACAATGAGCAGTTCTTC.

The chain has TRBV3-1 (or the pseudogene TRBV3-2) and TRBJ2-1; 7 positions agree with TRBD2. CDR1 is LGHDT, CDR2 YNNKEL, per germline (reference sequence). The trim removed 1 base at V and 7 bases at J, leaving 4 bases unmatched. The CDR3 covers 14 residues. Here the CDR3 DNA reads TGTGCCAGCAGCCAAGGATTCGGGGGGAATGAGCAGTTCTTC. It is translated as CASSQGFGGNEQFF.

This chain joins TRBV5-1 and TRBJ2-5, with D possibly being TRBD1 (6 bases). This CDR3 has 14 residues. The germline V and J ends were trimmed by 4 bases and 1 base, with 11 bases remaining between them. From germline, CDR1 is SGHRS and CDR2 YFSETQ. CDR3 in DNA: TGCGCCAGCAGCACCGGACAGTTCCAAGAGACCCAGTACTTC. It codes for CASSTGQFQETQYF.

The V and J genes are TRBV11-2 and TRBJ2-1; 13 nucleotides match TRBD2. There are 19 residues in the CDR3. V lost 5 bases, J lost 0 bases, and 10 bases stayed unmatched. From germline, CDR1 is SGHAT and CDR2 FQNNGV. The CDR3 DNA reads as TGTGCCAGCAGCCCCGCGGGACTAGCGGGACCAAGCTCCTACAATGAGCAGTTCTTC. This sequence encodes CASSPAGLAGPSSYNEQFF.

The V and J genes are TRBV24-1 and TRBJ2-1; D might be TRBD1 (5 bases). This CDR3 has 11 amino acids. Germline CDR1 KGHDR, CDR2 SFDVKD. V lost 9 bases, J lost 11 bases, and 13 bases lay in between. CDR3 loop: CATGYQGQQFF. CDR3 bases: TGTGCCACCGGCTATCAGGGCCAGCAGTTCTTC.

The chain uses TRBV12-3 or TRBV12-4 and TRBJ1-2; D is unclear. The CDR3 is 13 residues long. V dropped 3 bases and J dropped 8 bases, with 13 bases sitting between them. The CDR3 region has the DNA TGTGCCAGCAGTTTGGGCCCCTCTACCGGCTACACCTTC. Encoded protein: CASSLGPSTGYTF.

This chain links TRBV12-3 or TRBV12-4 with TRBJ2-7; no clear D. Trimming removed 6 bases from V and 3 bases from J, with 9 bases in between. This CDR3 is 12 amino acids long. Written as DNA, the CDR3 is TGTGCCAGCAGCCCCGCCGGCTACGAGCAGTACTTC. It codes for CASSPAGYEQYF.

V gene TRBV4-1 combines with J gene TRBJ2-1; 13 bases line up with TRBD2. V dropped 2 bases and J dropped 8; count of bases not matched to a gene: 12. The germline V gene has CDR1 MGHRA and CDR2 YSYEKL. The CDR3 totals 18 residues. CDR3 bases: TGCGCCAGCAGCCAAAGAGTACTAGCGGGAGGGGCTCCAGATGAGCAGTTCTTC. Translation gives CASSQRVLAGGAPDEQFF.

The gene calls are TRBV19 and TRBJ1-2, with TRBD1 as a possible D gene (6 bases). Germline CDR1 reads LNHDA; CDR2 reads SQIVND (reference sequence). Trimming shortened V by 4 bases and J by 4 bases, and 16 bases separated the two germline ends. CDR3 length: 15 residues. For the CDR3, the DNA is TGTGCCAGTAGTACGGTCAGGGGCGGATTCTATGGCTACACCTTC. As protein: CASSTVRGGFYGYTF.

In its sample, this clone was seen a few times. The V and J genes are TRBV3-1 (or the pseudogene TRBV3-2) and TRBJ2-7, with D perhaps TRBD1 (6 bases). CDR1 is LGHDT and CDR2 is YNNKEL in the germline V gene (reference sequence). This CDR3 is 15 amino acids long. V was pared by 4 bases and J by 6 bases, with 19 bases between. CDR3 region: CASSPQGKVHGEQYF. CDR3 bases: TGTGCCAGCAGCCCGCAGGGGAAGGTCCACGGCGAGCAGTACTTC.

CDR3 nucleotides: TGTGCCACCTTTCGGGGGGCCATGAACACTGAAGCTTTCTTT. This gives the protein CATFRGAMNTEAFF. The chain recombines TRBV24-1 with TRBJ1-1, with a possible D match to TRBD1 (6 bases). Germline V lookup: CDR1 KGHDR, CDR2 SFDVKD. The CDR3 is made up of 14 amino acids. V lost 9 bases and J 0 bases, leaving 13 bases between the germline ends.

V gene TRBV2 combines with J gene TRBJ2-7; possibly TRBD2 for D (5 bases). The CDR3 length is 12 residues. V lost 4 bases to trimming and J lost 6 bases, with 10 bases between them. Germline V lookup: CDR1 SNHLY, CDR2 FYNNEI. The CDR3 is CASSVGVGEQYF. The CDR3 DNA reads TGTGCCAGCAGTGTCGGGGTAGGCGAGCAGTACTTC.

This sequence joins TRBV7-2 and TRBJ2-7; 10 nucleotides match TRBD1. Germline V gene lookup returns CDR1 SGHTA and CDR2 FQGNSA. The CDR3 loop spans 14 amino acids. The V and J ends lost 5 bases and 5 bases, in that order; junction bases with no gene match: 6. CDR3 sequence (DNA): TGTGCCAGCAGCACCCGGGACAGGGGAAACGAGCAGTACTTC. Its protein product is CASSTRDRGNEQYF. Full variable domain (rest looked up from reference TRBV7-2 and TRBJ2-7): GAGVSQSPSNKVTEKGKDVELRCDPISGHTALYWYRQSLGQGLEFLIYFQGNSAPDKSGLPSDRFSAERTGGSVSTLTIQRTQQEDSAVYLCASSTRDRGNEQYFGPGTRLTVT.

This chain links TRBV6-1 with TRBJ1-2, with 11 bases aligning to TRBD1. Germline CDR1 reads MNHNS; CDR2 reads SASEGT. J was trimmed by 4 bases and V by 0 bases; bases with no gene match: 4. The CDR3 is made up of 16 amino acids. CDR3 in amino acids: CASSEAGGQGGYGYTF. DNA for the CDR3: TGTGCCAGCAGTGAAGCCGGGGGACAGGGGGGCTATGGCTACACCTTC.

The V call is TRBV3-1 (or the pseudogene TRBV3-2), the J call TRBJ1-2, with D possibly TRBD1 on 5 matching bases. CDR1 is LGHDT and CDR2 is YNNKEL in the germline V gene (reference sequence). CDR3 length: 16 amino acids. Trimming took off 1 base at V and 4 bases at J, with 16 bases between the two ends. CDR3 sequence reads: CASSQVLRGVSYGYTF. The CDR3 DNA sequence: TGTGCCAGCAGCCAAGTATTAAGGGGTGTTAGCTATGGCTACACCTTC.